This entry lists 23 T cell receptor beta chains sequenced from one sample in a study of vaccination and CD4 T cells after COVID-19. Their antigens are not known. Indicated treatment: approximately nine-day PBMC culture with coronavirus spike peptide pools or control peptides (ViraFEST assay). Sequencing of DNA taken from cultured CD4+ T cells relied on the Oncomine TCR Beta short-read assay. TCRdb itself ran the PCR reads through MiXCR, one entry per CDR3 protein. The data contain about 15,000 distinct CDR3 sequences, around 73% of them singletons. The sequencing input was CD4+ T cells from blood, cultured in vitro. The origin of the receptors is a human donor who had recovered from COVID-19.

The V gene is TRBV6-1, the J gene TRBJ1-1; D not resolved. V was cut by 1 base and J by 10 bases, with 10 bases left in between. The length of the CDR3 is 12 residues. Per germline, CDR1 MNHNS and CDR2 SASEGT. CDR3 loop: CASSEVRRAAFF. The CDR3 nucleotides read TGTGCCAGCAGTGAAGTAAGGCGGGCAGCTTTCTTT.

This clonotype has a single count. The chain carries TRBV6-1 and TRBJ1-2, with a possible D match to TRBD1 (5 bases). The CDR3 extends over 14 amino acids. Trimming stripped 5 bases from V and 2 bases from J, with 12 bases between. CDR1 is MNHNS and CDR2 is SASEGT in the germline V gene. CDR3 nucleotide sequence: TGTGCCAGCAGTCGGGACCTTCAGAACTATGGCTACACCTTC. Residues: CASSRDLQNYGYTF.

The genes are TRBV6-1 and TRBJ2-3; 7 bases are a match to TRBD1. This CDR3 region has 14 residues. CDR1 is MNHNS and CDR2 is SASEGT in the germline V gene. V was clipped by 6 bases and J by 1 base; unmatched bases: 4. CDR3 nucleotide sequence: TGTGCCAGCAGCGCCGACAGGGGCACAGATACGCAGTATTTT. Encoded protein: CASSADRGTDTQYF.

About this clonotype itself: The junction and the germline gene differ at one end; a read error may be behind it. The chain links TRBV15 to TRBJ1-1; D not certain. CDR1 and CDR2 (germline): LNHNV, YYDKDF (reference sequence). This CDR3 region has 17 residues. The CDR3 spells CATRRVRDWVLSGEAFF. Here the CDR3 DNA reads TGTGCCACCAGGAGAGTGAGAGATTGGGTTTTAAGCGGTGAAGCTTTCTTT.

In its sample, this clonotype is large. J is TRBJ2-4 and V is TRBV2; D gene ambiguous. The V gene's germline CDR1 is SNHLY and CDR2 FYNNEI. This CDR3 is built from 13 residues. V gave up 5 bases and J gave up 10 bases, with 15 bases separating them. As DNA, the CDR3 is TGTGCCAGCAGTCCTCCGTTGGCTGTAATTCAGTACTTC. This encodes CASSPPLAVIQYF.

As concerns this clonotype: Germline is not matched at one junction end, which may reflect a read error. The rearrangement links TRBV7-6 to TRBJ2-1; 7 bases match TRBD1. CDR1 is SGHVS and CDR2 is FNYEAQ in the germline V gene. The CDR3 runs 15 residues. The CDR3 DNA reads as TGTGCTAGCAGCTTCTCACAGGGGAATAACAATGAGCAGTTCTTC. Translation gives CASSFSQGNNNEQFF.

The V gene is TRBV6-5, the J gene TRBJ1-2; D ambiguous. V lost 2 bases to trimming and J lost 4 bases, with 14 bases between them. Germline V gene lookup returns CDR1 MNHEY and CDR2 SVGAGI. There are 15 residues in the CDR3. CDR3: CASSYPAAVGYGYTF. CDR3 nucleotide sequence: TGTGCCAGCAGTTACCCGGCTGCAGTTGGCTATGGCTACACCTTC.

This chain uses TRBV9 with TRBJ2-2; TRBD2 might be the D (6 bases). CDR3 size: 16 residues. CDR1 and CDR2 (germline): SGDLS, YYNGEE. V dropped 4 bases and J dropped 3 bases, with 16 bases sitting between them. The CDR3 loop is CASSPPRAGDTGELFF. The CDR3 bases are TGTGCCAGCAGCCCCCCTAGAGCGGGCGACACCGGGGAGCTGTTTTTT.

The rearrangement uses TRBV7-3 and TRBJ1-2, with no clear D. The germline V gene has CDR1 SGHTA and CDR2 FQGTGA. V lost 2 bases, J lost 5 bases, and 9 bases lay in between. The CDR3 is 13 residues long. In DNA form, the CDR3 reads TGTGCCAGCAGCTTAGGACCGGCATATGGCTACACCTTC. Translation gives CASSLGPAYGYTF.

The chain has TRBV7-8 and TRBJ1-3; 8 bases fit TRBD1. The CDR3 spans 17 residues. V was clipped by 4 bases and J by 2 bases; unmatched bases: 10. Germline lookup yields CDR1 SGHVS and CDR2 FQNEAQ. The CDR3 spells CASSSLRTGLAGNTIYF. As DNA, the CDR3 is TGTGCCAGCAGCTCTTTACGGACAGGGCTAGCTGGAAACACCATATATTTT.

V usage is TRBV24-1 and J usage is TRBJ2-7; 9 nucleotides agree with TRBD2. Germline V lookup: CDR1 KGHDR, CDR2 SFDVKD. Trimming took 3 bases from V and 1 from J; bases not matched to a gene: 3. CDR3 size: 15 residues. The CDR3 DNA reads as TGTGCCACCAGTGATAAGCGGGAGGCTTCCTACGAGCAGTACTTC. Translation: CATSDKREASYEQYF.

This clonotype appeared a few times. The chain combines TRBV20-1 with TRBJ2-7, with a weak D call TRBD2 (6 bases). The germline V gene encodes CDR1 DFQATT and CDR2 SNEGSKA (reference sequence). The CDR3 is 17 amino acids. V was clipped by 0 bases and J by 0 bases, with 18 bases between them. The CDR3 DNA is TGCAGTGCTAGAGATCTGATTGAGCGGGTAGGCTCCTACGAGCAGTACTTC. Translation: CSARDLIERVGSYEQYF.

V gene TRBV10-3 combines with J gene TRBJ2-5, with 11 bases aligning to TRBD2. V lost 10 bases to trimming and J lost 1 base; unmatched junction nucleotides: 5. Germline assignment: CDR1 ENHRY and CDR2 SYGVKD. The CDR3 is 14 amino acids. The DNA of the CDR3 is TGTGCCAGCCAACTAGCGGGAGCCCAAGAGACCCAGTACTTC. Translation gives CASQLAGAQETQYF.

This clonotype was detected only a few times. This sequence joins TRBV7-9 and TRBJ1-2; the D is unclear. The length of the CDR3 is 15 residues. Trimming removed 3 bases at V and 5 bases at J, with 16 bases between. The germline V gene has CDR1 SEHNR and CDR2 FQNEAQ (reference sequence). The DNA for the CDR3 is TGTGCCAGCAGCTTTGGTCCTCGACGGGGTTATGGCTACACCTTC. Its translation is CASSFGPRRGYGYTF.

V usage is TRBV6-1 and J usage is TRBJ1-5; 8 bases agree with TRBD1. CDR1 and CDR2 (germline): MNHNS, SASEGT. V trimming: 6 bases; J trimming: 6 bases; junction bases outside the gene matches: 10. The CDR3 is 15 amino acids. Here the CDR3 DNA reads TGTGCCAGCAGCCTTGGACAGGGTAAAGGTCAGCCCCAGCATTTT. Translated, it gives CASSLGQGKGQPQHF.

The rearrangement links TRBV20-1 to TRBJ1-5; 7 positions match TRBD1. The CDR3 is 15 residues long. The J segment lost 7 bases and the V segment lost 6 bases, leaving 15 bases of the junction unmatched. Germline loops: CDR1 DFQATT, CDR2 SNEGSKA (reference sequence). The CDR3 region has the DNA TGCAGTGCCGAAAGGCCGGGACAGCCTAACCAGCCCCAGCATTTT. Translating gives CSAERPGQPNQPQHF.

DNA for the CDR3: TGTGCCAGCAGTTACTCGAGACAGGGGTCTGAAGCTTTCTTT. It specifies CASSYSRQGSEAFF. The genes are TRBV6-2 or TRBV6-3 and TRBJ1-1; 8 nucleotides line up with TRBD1. Germline V gene lookup returns CDR1 MNHEY and CDR2 SVGEGT. This CDR3 is 14 amino acids long. The trim removed 0 bases at V and 6 bases at J, leaving 3 bases unmatched.

The chain has TRBV7-2 and TRBJ1-3; TRBD1 matches 9 bases. The CDR3 has 17 residues. The V and J ends lost 4 bases and 0 bases, in that order; junction bases with no gene match: 7. CDR1 SGHTA and CDR2 FQGNSA come from the germline V gene. In DNA, the CDR3 is TGTGCCAGCAGCTCAGGACAGGGGCTGAGCTCTGGAAACACCATATATTTT. As protein: CASSSGQGLSSGNTIYF.

The chain uses TRBV7-9 and TRBJ1-2, with 7 bases lining up with TRBD1. Germline-derived CDR1 and CDR2 are SEHNR and FQNEAQ (reference sequence). The CDR3 consists of 14 residues. V trimming: 1 base; J trimming: 4 bases; junction bases outside the gene matches: 3. Here the CDR3 reads CASSLVDRPYGYTF. The CDR3, as DNA: TGTGCCAGCAGCTTAGTGGACAGGCCCTATGGCTACACCTTC.

The chain employs TRBV28 and TRBJ1-6; the D gene is possibly TRBD1 (5 bases). CDR3 length equals 15 residues. The V and J ends lost 2 bases and 8 bases respectively, with 13 bases between them. Germline CDR1 and CDR2: MDHEN and SYDVKM. The CDR3: CASSLAAGLYSPLHF. For the CDR3, the DNA is TGTGCCAGCAGTTTAGCGGCAGGGCTTTATTCACCCCTCCACTTT. Based on the CDR3 plus reference TRBV28 and TRBJ1-6, the full variable domain is DVKVTQSSRYLVKRTGEKVFLECVQDMDHENMFWYRQDPGLGLRLIYFSYDVKMKEKGDIPEGYSVSREKKERFSLILESASTNQTSMYLCASSLAAGLYSPLHFGNGTRLTVT.

This clonotype came up once. The V and J genes are TRBV20-1 and TRBJ2-1; 10 nucleotides match TRBD1. Trimming took 6 bases from V and 2 from J; bases not matched to a gene: 7. Germline CDR1 and CDR2: DFQATT and SNEGSKA (reference sequence). The CDR3 is 15 residues long. In DNA form, the CDR3 reads TGCAGTGCGGCCCGTGGGACAGGGGCCTACAATGAGCAGTTCTTC. Its translation is CSAARGTGAYNEQFF.

For the CDR3, the DNA is TGTGCCACCTCGGACGGTGGATCATCACCCCTCCACTTT. Translation: CATSDGGSSPLHF. The gene calls are TRBV6-2 or TRBV6-3 and TRBJ1-6; D unresolved. CDR3 length equals 13 residues. CDR1 is MNHEY and CDR2 is SVGEGT in the germline V gene. V was pared by 10 bases and J by 10 bases, with 17 bases between.

The chain links TRBV6-1 to TRBJ2-7; D unresolved. CDR1 and CDR2 from the germline V gene are MNHNS and SASEGT. V dropped 5 bases and J dropped 6 bases, with 14 bases sitting between them. The CDR3 length is 13 residues. The CDR3 sequence: CASSPRGVGEQYF. DNA for the CDR3: TGTGCCAGCAGTCCCCGTGGAGTTGGCGAGCAGTACTTC.